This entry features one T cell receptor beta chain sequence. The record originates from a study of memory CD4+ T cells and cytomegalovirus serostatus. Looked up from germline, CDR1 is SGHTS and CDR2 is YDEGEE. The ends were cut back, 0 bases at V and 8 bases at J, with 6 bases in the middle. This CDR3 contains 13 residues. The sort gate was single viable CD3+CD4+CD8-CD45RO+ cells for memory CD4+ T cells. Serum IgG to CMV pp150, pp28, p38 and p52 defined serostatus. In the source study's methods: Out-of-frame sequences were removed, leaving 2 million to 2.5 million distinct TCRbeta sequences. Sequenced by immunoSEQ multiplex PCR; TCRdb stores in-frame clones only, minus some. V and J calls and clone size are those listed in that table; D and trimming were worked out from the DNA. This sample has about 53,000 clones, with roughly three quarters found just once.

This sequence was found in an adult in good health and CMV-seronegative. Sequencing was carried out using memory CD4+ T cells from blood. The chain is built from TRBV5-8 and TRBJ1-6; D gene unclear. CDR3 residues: CASSLDRYSPLHF. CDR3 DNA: TGTGCCAGCAGCTTGGACAGATATTCACCCCTCCACTTT.